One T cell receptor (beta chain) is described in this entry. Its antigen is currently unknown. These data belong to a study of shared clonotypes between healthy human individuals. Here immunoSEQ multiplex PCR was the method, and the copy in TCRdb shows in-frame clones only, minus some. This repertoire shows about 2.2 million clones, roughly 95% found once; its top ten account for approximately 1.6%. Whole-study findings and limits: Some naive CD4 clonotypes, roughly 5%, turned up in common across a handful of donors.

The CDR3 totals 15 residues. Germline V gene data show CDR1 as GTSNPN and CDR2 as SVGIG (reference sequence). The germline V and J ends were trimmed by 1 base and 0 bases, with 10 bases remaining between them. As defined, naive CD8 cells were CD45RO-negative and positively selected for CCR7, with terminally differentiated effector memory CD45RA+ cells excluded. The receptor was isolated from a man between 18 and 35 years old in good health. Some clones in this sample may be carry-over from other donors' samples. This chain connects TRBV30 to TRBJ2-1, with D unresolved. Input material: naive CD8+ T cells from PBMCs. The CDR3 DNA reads TGTGCCTGGAGTGACGGCGTCAACTCCTACAATGAGCAGTTCTTC. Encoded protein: CAWSDGVNSYNEQFF.